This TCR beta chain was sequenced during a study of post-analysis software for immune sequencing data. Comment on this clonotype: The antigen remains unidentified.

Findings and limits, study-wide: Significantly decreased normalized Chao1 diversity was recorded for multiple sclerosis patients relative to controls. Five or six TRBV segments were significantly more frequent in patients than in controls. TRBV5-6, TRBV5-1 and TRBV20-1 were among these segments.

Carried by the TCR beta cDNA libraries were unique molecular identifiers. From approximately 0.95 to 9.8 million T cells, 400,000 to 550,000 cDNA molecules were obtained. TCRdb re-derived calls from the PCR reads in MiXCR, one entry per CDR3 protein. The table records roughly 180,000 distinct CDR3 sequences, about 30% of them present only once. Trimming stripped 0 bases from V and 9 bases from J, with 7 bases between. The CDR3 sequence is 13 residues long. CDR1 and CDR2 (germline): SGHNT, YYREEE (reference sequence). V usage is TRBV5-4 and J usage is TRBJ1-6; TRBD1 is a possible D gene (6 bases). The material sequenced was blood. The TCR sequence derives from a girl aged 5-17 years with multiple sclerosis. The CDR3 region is CASSLEGGSPLHF. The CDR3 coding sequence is TGTGCCAGCAGCTTGGAGGGGGGTTCACCCCTCCACTTT.